The 28 T cell receptor beta chains reported below all come from one sample, sequenced in a study of blood T cell repertoires in COVID-19. Sequencing used immunoSEQ multiplex PCR; TCRdb keeps in-frame clones, though not all of them. The sample carries fewer than 250,000 clones, more than 75% recorded once. Sample: PBMCs or T cells enriched from blood (not recorded which). These receptors came from a woman aged 50 to 65 with acute COVID-19.

This clone was observed once. The chain links TRBV9 to TRBJ1-3; TRBD1 matches at 9 bases. J gave up 8 bases and V 0 bases, and 6 bases lay outside the gene matches. Germline loops: CDR1 SGDLS, CDR2 YYNGEE. This CDR3 comprises 15 residues. The DNA for the CDR3 is TGTGCCAGCAGCGTAGTGGACAGGGGTGGTGACACCATATATTTT. It specifies CASSVVDRGGDTIYF. The complete variable domain, with remaining parts taken from reference TRBV9 and TRBJ1-3, reads DSGVTQTPKHLITATGQRVTLRCSPRSGDLSVYWYQQSLDQGLQFLIQYYNGEERAKGNILERFSAQQFPDLHSELNLSSLELGDSALYFCASSVVDRGGDTIYFGEGSWLTVV.

The rearrangement links TRBV19 to TRBJ1-2; D is unclear. Germline CDR1 reads LNHDA; CDR2 reads SQIVND (reference sequence). Trimming removed 5 bases at V and 4 bases at J, with 11 bases between. The CDR3 is made up of 13 amino acids. The CDR3 DNA is TGTGCCAGTAGTCCGGGATTAGGCTATGGCTACACCTTC. It codes for CASSPGLGYGYTF.

This chain connects TRBV6-2 or TRBV6-3 to TRBJ1-1; no definite D call. Looked up from germline, CDR1 is MNHEY and CDR2 is SVGEGT. The CDR3 is made up of 11 amino acids. Trimming took 6 bases from V and 7 from J, leaving 9 bases between them. The CDR3 nucleotides read TGTGCCAGCAGCCGACGACTTGAAGCTTTCTTT. Translation gives CASSRRLEAFF.

The chain is built from TRBV27 and TRBJ2-5; possibly TRBD1 for D (5 bases). In germline, CDR1 is MNHEY, CDR2 SMNVEV (reference sequence). The CDR3 contains 12 residues. Trimming shortened V by 4 bases and J by 6 bases, and 9 bases separated the two germline ends. The CDR3 spells CASSSQGKTQYF. In nucleotides, the CDR3 is TGTGCCAGCAGTTCGCAGGGAAAGACCCAGTACTTC.

The V and J genes are TRBV7-8 and TRBJ2-7; a possible D gene is TRBD1 (6 bases). Trimming cost V 3 bases and J 3 bases, with 18 bases left between them. The CDR3 length is 16 residues. Germline V gene sequence: CDR1 SGHVS, CDR2 FQNEAQ. CDR3 in DNA: TGTGCCAGCAGCTTGGACTCGGGACACGGTCTCTACGAGCAGTACGTC. Residues: CASSLDSGHGLYEQYV.

This chain links TRBV9 with TRBJ1-6, with D perhaps TRBD1 (6 bases). Germline V CDR1 and CDR2: SGDLS, YYNGEE. This CDR3 is built from 14 residues. Deletions cut 3 bases from V and 5 bases from J, with 9 bases between. The CDR3 is CASSAEGDNSPLHF. The CDR3 DNA sequence: TGTGCCAGCAGCGCCGAGGGGGATAATTCACCCCTCCACTTT.

V usage is TRBV5-1 and J usage is TRBJ1-4; 7 nucleotides agree with TRBD1. Germline values: CDR1 SGHRS, CDR2 YFSETQ. The length of the CDR3 is 15 residues. V dropped 4 bases and J dropped 5; count of bases not matched to a gene: 8. The CDR3 nucleotides read TGCGCCAGCAGCCCGACAGGGAAATTAAATGAAAAACTGTTTTTT. It translates to CASSPTGKLNEKLFF.

This clone was counted only a few times. This chain links TRBV28 with TRBJ1-2; D ambiguous. The V end was cut by 6 bases, the J end by 4 bases, with 9 bases between. From germline, CDR1 is MDHEN and CDR2 SYDVKM. CDR3 size: 12 residues. The chain's CDR3 is CASRREPYGYTF. The CDR3 coding sequence is TGTGCCAGCAGACGTGAGCCCTATGGCTACACCTTC.

The chain carries TRBV11-2 and TRBJ2-1, with 8 positions matching TRBD2. The CDR3 has 17 amino acids. Germline values: CDR1 SGHAT, CDR2 FQNNGV. Trimming at V came to 1 base and at J to 4 bases, leaving 9 bases not matched to a gene. CDR3 in amino acids: CASSLVYGSGGYNEQFF. CDR3 DNA: TGTGCCAGCAGCTTAGTGTACGGAAGCGGGGGTTACAATGAGCAGTTCTTC.

This clone was observed once. The rearrangement joins TRBV5-8 to TRBJ2-1; D not certain. The CDR3 loop spans 11 amino acids. Germline V gene sequence: CDR1 SGHTS, CDR2 YDEGEE. V gave up 4 bases and J gave up 8 bases, with 7 bases separating them. CDR3 sequence: CASSVEDEQFF. The CDR3 DNA follows: TGTGCCAGCAGCGTCGAGGATGAGCAGTTCTTC.

The CDR3 DNA reads as TGTGCCAGCAGCCTCTCGGACAGACCCTACGAGCAGTACGTC. Amino acid sequence: CASSLSDRPYEQYV. The gene calls are TRBV7-2 and TRBJ2-7, with D possibly matching TRBD1 (6 bases). Trimming cost V 5 bases and J 2 bases, with 13 bases left between them. Looked up from germline, CDR1 is SGHTA and CDR2 is FQGNSA. CDR3 length equals 14 residues.

The chain uses TRBV11-2 and TRBJ1-2, with TRBD1 matching over 10 bases. V dropped 0 bases and J dropped 4; count of bases not matched to a gene: 8. Per the germline V gene, CDR1 is SGHAT and CDR2 is FQNNGV. This CDR3 is built from 17 residues. The CDR3 DNA sequence: TGTGCCAGCAGCTTAGATGGGACAGGGGTTGTGATCTATGGCTACACCTTC. Its translation is CASSLDGTGVVIYGYTF.

J is TRBJ2-7 and V is TRBV18, with a possible D match to TRBD1 (6 bases). The CDR3 has 12 amino acids. Germline-derived CDR1 and CDR2 are KGHSH and LQKENI. V lost 3 bases and J 4 bases, leaving 7 bases between the germline ends. The CDR3 reads CASSPDSYEQYV. The DNA of the CDR3 is TGTGCCAGCTCACCGGACAGTTACGAGCAGTACGTC.

The sample holds one count of this clone. The chain carries TRBV9 and TRBJ2-7; 10 bases match TRBD1. Trimming took 4 bases from V and 9 from J; bases not matched to a gene: 10. Germline loops: CDR1 SGDLS, CDR2 YYNGEE. The CDR3 covers 14 residues. The CDR3 protein is CASSPSGTGAPQYV. CDR3 sequence (DNA): TGTGCCAGCAGCCCTTCCGGGACAGGGGCACCGCAGTACGTC.

The chain's CDR3 is CASSQSGQRNEQFF. The CDR3 coding sequence is TGCGCCAGCAGCCAAAGTGGACAGCGGAATGAGCAGTTCTTC. The chain couples TRBV4-1 to TRBJ2-1, with D perhaps matching TRBD1 (6 bases). Germline V lookup: CDR1 MGHRA, CDR2 YSYEKL. The CDR3 has 14 amino acids. V lost 2 bases, J lost 7 bases, and 12 bases lay in between.

The chain uses TRBV2 and TRBJ1-6; 7 bases fit TRBD1. V was clipped by 7 bases and J by 5 bases; unmatched bases: 8. The CDR3 length is 15 residues. The germline V gene has CDR1 SNHLY and CDR2 FYNNEI. The CDR3 nucleotides are TGTGCCAGCACCCCGACAGGGAATCATAATTCACCCCTCCACTTT. It codes for CASTPTGNHNSPLHF.

The chain has TRBV3-1 (or the pseudogene TRBV3-2) and TRBJ1-1; the D gene is possibly TRBD1 (6 bases). The CDR3 consists of 13 residues. From germline, CDR1 is LGHDT and CDR2 YNNKEL (reference sequence). V was cut by 2 bases and J by 8 bases, with 12 bases left in between. CDR3 residues: CASSQYTGLEAFF. In DNA, the CDR3 is TGTGCCAGCAGCCAATATACAGGGCTGGAAGCTTTCTTT.

This chain connects TRBV11-2 to TRBJ2-2, with 8 nucleotides matching TRBD1. Germline assignment: CDR1 SGHAT and CDR2 FQNNGV. After removal of 5 bases from V and 5 bases from J, the junction contained 7 bases not matched to a gene. This CDR3 region has 15 residues. Here the CDR3 reads CASSNRQGLTGELFF. The CDR3 coding sequence is TGTGCCAGCAGCAACAGACAGGGGTTGACCGGGGAGCTGTTTTTT. The variable domain in full, with the rest retrieved from reference TRBV11-2 and TRBJ2-2, is EAGVAQSPRYKIIEKRQSVAFWCNPISGHATLYWYQQILGQGPKLLIQFQNNGVVDDSQLPKDRFSAERLKGVDSTLKIQPAKLEDSAVYLCASSNRQGLTGELFFGEGSRLTVL.

This chain joins TRBV4-1 and TRBJ1-5; maybe TRBD1 (6 bases). The CDR3 is 17 residues long. Germline CDR1 is MGHRA and CDR2 is YSYEKL. V was trimmed by 0 bases and J by 0 bases, leaving 12 bases between them. Here the CDR3 reads CASSQDTGTYSNQPQHF. DNA for the CDR3: TGCGCCAGCAGCCAAGATACAGGGACCTATAGCAATCAGCCCCAGCATTTT.

This sequence joins TRBV5-5 and TRBJ1-5, with TRBD1 matching over 7 bases. CDR3 length: 15 amino acids. CDR1 is SGHKS, CDR2 YYEKEE, per germline (reference sequence). V shed 3 bases, J shed 2 bases, and the junction held 5 bases outside the gene matches. CDR3 region: CASSSLTGGNQPQHF. CDR3 nucleotides: TGTGCCAGCAGCTCACTTACAGGGGGCAATCAGCCCCAGCATTTT.

This clone was observed a handful of times. The rearrangement uses TRBV19 and TRBJ1-3; D is unclear. The CDR3 extends over 15 amino acids. V lost 3 bases and J lost 0, with 9 bases in between. Germline V gene sequence: CDR1 LNHDA, CDR2 SQIVND (reference sequence). This chain's CDR3 is CASSIAGYSGNTIYF. The CDR3 bases are TGTGCCAGTAGTATCGCGGGCTACTCTGGAAACACCATATATTTT. Based on the CDR3 plus reference TRBV19 and TRBJ1-3, the full variable domain is DGGITQSPKYLFRKEGQNVTLSCEQNLNHDAMYWYRQDPGQGLRLIYYSQIVNDFQKGDIAEGYSVSREKKESFPLTVTSAQKNPTAFYLCASSIAGYSGNTIYFGEGSWLTVV.

The chain joins TRBV5-1 to TRBJ2-3; 7 bases fit TRBD2. The CDR3 spans 15 residues. The V and J ends lost 0 bases and 6 bases, in that order; junction bases with no gene match: 7. Germline-derived CDR1 and CDR2 are SGHRS and YFSETQ. In DNA form, the CDR3 reads TGCGCCAGCAGCTTGGCAGGGAGGGACCTGGATACGCAGTATTTT. It codes for CASSLAGRDLDTQYF.

The chain links TRBV28 to TRBJ1-2; 8 positions match TRBD1. The junction had 7 bases not matched to a gene; V was cut back by 4 bases and J by 3 bases. The V gene's germline CDR1 is MDHEN and CDR2 SYDVKM. This CDR3 comprises 15 residues. The CDR3 DNA sequence: TGTGCCAGCAGTTCCTCAGGGGGCGATGACTATGGCTACACCTTC. The encoded protein is CASSSSGGDDYGYTF.

In DNA, the CDR3 is TGTGCCAGCAGTGCGGACAGAAATCAGCCCCAGCATTTT. This encodes CASSADRNQPQHF. The chain recombines TRBV6-4 with TRBJ1-5; TRBD1 might be the D (6 bases). V was trimmed by 4 bases and J by 4 bases, leaving 8 bases between them. Looked up from germline, CDR1 is MRHNA and CDR2 is SNTAGT. The CDR3 covers 13 residues.

V usage is TRBV5-1 and J usage is TRBJ2-5; TRBD2 aligns across 9 bases. V trimming: 2 bases; J trimming: 5 bases; junction bases outside the gene matches: 10. The germline V gene encodes CDR1 SGHRS and CDR2 YFSETQ. The CDR3 is made up of 16 amino acids. The CDR3 DNA is TGCGCCAGCAGCTTTGGTGGAGCGGGGGGACGGGAGACCCAGTACTTC. Protein sequence: CASSFGGAGGRETQYF. Looking up the rest from reference TRBV5-1 and TRBJ2-5 gives the full variable domain: KAGVTQTPRYLIKTRGQQVTLSCSPISGHRSVSWYQQTPGQGLQFLFEYFSETQRNKGNFPGRFSGRQFSNSRSEMNVSTLELGDSALYLCASSFGGAGGRETQYFGPGTRLLVL.

V and J are TRBV5-4 and TRBJ2-5; 9 bases line up with TRBD2. Unmatched junction bases numbered 6, after V lost 4 bases and J lost 5 bases. This CDR3 comprises 14 residues. CDR1 and CDR2 (germline): SGHNT, YYREEE (reference sequence). CDR3: CASSPGLASETQYF. DNA of the CDR3: TGTGCCAGCAGCCCCGGACTAGCGTCGGAGACCCAGTACTTC.

V is TRBV6-2 or TRBV6-3 and J is TRBJ2-6; D is undetermined. This CDR3 has 15 amino acids. The V end lost 6 bases, the J end lost 0 bases, and 9 bases lay between the germline ends. CDR1 is MNHEY and CDR2 is SVGEGT in the germline V gene. The CDR3 is CASSPAASGANVLTF. In DNA form, the CDR3 reads TGTGCCAGCAGCCCGGCGGCCTCTGGGGCCAACGTCCTGACTTTC.

This clone was found once. This chain uses TRBV19 with TRBJ2-3; 8 bases are a match to TRBD1. V lost 3 bases to trimming and J lost 6 bases; unmatched junction nucleotides: 11. This CDR3 contains 16 residues. Germline V lookup: CDR1 LNHDA, CDR2 SQIVND (reference sequence). For the CDR3, the DNA is TGTGCCAGTAGTATTCAGGGGACAGGACTGTCGGATACGCAGTATTTT. It yields the protein CASSIQGTGLSDTQYF.